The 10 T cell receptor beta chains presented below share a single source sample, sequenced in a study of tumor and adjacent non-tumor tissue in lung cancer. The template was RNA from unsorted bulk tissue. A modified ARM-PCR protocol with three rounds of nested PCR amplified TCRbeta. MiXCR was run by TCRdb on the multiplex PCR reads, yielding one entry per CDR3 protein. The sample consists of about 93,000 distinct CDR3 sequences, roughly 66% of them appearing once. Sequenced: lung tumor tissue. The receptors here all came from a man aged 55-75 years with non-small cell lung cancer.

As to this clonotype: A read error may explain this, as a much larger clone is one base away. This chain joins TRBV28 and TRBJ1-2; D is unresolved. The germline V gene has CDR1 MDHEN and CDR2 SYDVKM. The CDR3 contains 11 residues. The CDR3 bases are TGTGTCAGCAGTTCCAACTATGGCTACACCTTC. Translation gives CVSSSNYGYTF.

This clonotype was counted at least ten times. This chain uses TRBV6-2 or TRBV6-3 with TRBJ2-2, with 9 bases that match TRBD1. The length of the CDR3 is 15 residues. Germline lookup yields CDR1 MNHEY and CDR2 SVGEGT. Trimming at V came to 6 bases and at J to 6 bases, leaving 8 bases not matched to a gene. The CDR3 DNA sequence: TGTGCCAGCAGAACCGGGACAGGGACGGCCGGGGAGCTGTTTTTT. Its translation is CASRTGTGTAGELFF.

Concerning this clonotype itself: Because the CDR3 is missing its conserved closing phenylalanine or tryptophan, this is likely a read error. CDR3 nucleotides: TGTGCCACCAGTTTGAGGACTGGAACCTATAATTCACCCCTCCACTGT. Translation gives CATSLRTGTYNSPLHC. V and J are TRBV6-5 and TRBJ1-6; D ambiguous. CDR3 length equals 16 residues. Germline CDR1 reads MNHEY; CDR2 reads SVGAGI.

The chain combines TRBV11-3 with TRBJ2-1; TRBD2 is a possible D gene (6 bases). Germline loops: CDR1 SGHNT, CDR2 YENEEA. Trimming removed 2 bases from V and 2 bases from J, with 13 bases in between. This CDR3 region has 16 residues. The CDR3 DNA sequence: TGTGCCAGCAGCTTACCCTCGGGAGATCCCTACAATGAGCAGTTCTTC. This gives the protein CASSLPSGDPYNEQFF.

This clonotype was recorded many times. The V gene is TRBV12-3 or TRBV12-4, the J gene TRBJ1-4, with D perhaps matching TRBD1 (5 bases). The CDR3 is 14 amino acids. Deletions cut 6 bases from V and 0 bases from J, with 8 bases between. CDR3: CASRSGSTNEKLFF. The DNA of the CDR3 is TGTGCCAGCAGATCAGGGTCAACTAATGAAAAACTGTTTTTT.

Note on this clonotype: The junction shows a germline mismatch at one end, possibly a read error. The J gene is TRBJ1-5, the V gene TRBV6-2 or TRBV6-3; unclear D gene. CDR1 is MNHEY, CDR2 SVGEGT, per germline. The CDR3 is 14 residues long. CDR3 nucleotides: TGTGCCAGCAGTCTTACATCCCACAATCAGTCCCAGCATTTT. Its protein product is CASSLTSHNQSQHF.

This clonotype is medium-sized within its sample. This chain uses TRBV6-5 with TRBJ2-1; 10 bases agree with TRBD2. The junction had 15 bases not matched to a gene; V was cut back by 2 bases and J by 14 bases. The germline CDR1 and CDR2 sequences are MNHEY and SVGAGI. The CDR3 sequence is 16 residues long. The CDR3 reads CASSYLSGLADGKKFF. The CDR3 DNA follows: TGTGCCAGCAGTTACCTATCTGGACTAGCGGACGGAAAGAAGTTCTTC.

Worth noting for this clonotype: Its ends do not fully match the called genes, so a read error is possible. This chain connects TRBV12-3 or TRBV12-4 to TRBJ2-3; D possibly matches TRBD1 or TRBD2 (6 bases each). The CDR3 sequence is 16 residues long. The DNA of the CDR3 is TGTGCCAGTCACTGTTCACGGGGGCCCCCCACACATACGCAGTATTTT. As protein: CASHCSRGPPTHTQYF.

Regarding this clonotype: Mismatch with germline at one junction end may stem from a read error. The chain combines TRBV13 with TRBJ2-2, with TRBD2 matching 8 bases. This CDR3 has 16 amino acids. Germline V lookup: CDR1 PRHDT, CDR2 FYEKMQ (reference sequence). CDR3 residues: CASSLTTSENTWELFF. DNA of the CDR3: TGTGCCAGTAGCCTTACGACTAGCGAGAACACCTGGGAGCTGTTTTTT.

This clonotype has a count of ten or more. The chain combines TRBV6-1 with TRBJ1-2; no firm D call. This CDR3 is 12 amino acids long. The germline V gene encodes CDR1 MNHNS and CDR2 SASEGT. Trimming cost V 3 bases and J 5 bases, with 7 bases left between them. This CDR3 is CASSDFRYGYTF. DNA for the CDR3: TGTGCCAGCAGTGATTTTCGGTATGGCTACACCTTC.